This TCR beta chain was sequenced for a study of T-cell reconstitution after alpha-beta-depleted transplantation in children. Unique molecular identifiers featured in how the TCRbeta library was prepared. One entry per CDR3 protein, called by TCRdb with MiXCR from the PCR reads. The sample comprises about 610,000 distinct CDR3 sequences, roughly 10% of which are singletons, and less than 5% rests with the top ten. Trimming took off 4 bases at V and 8 bases at J, with 18 bases between the two ends. The germline V gene has CDR1 DFQATT and CDR2 SNEGSKA (reference sequence). The CDR3 totals 14 residues. V usage is TRBV20-1 and J usage is TRBJ2-1, with D perhaps TRBD2 (5 bases). The source of this sequence is a human donor who donated a stem cell graft to a child with acute myeloid leukemia. The specimen was PBMCs from the stem cell graft donor, collected from the stem cell graft. DNA of the CDR3: TGCAGTGCTATCAGGTGGAGCGGAAATGATGAGCAGTTCTTC. Translation gives CSAIRWSGNDEQFF.